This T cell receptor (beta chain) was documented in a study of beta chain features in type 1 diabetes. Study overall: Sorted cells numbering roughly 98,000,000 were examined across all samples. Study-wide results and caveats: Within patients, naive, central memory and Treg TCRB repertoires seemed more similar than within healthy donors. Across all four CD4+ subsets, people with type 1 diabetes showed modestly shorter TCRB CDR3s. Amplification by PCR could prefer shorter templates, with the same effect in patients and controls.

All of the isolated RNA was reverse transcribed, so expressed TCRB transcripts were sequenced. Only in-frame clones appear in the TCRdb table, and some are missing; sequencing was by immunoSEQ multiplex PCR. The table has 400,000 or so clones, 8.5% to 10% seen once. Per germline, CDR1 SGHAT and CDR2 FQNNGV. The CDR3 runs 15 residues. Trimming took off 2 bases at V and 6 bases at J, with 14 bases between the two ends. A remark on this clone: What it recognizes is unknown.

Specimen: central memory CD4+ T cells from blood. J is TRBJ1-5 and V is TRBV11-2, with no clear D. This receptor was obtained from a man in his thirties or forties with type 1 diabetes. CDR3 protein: CASSLKGGPGQPQHF. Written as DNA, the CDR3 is TGTGCCAGCAGCTTAAAAGGTGGTCCGGGTCAGCCCCAGCATTTT.